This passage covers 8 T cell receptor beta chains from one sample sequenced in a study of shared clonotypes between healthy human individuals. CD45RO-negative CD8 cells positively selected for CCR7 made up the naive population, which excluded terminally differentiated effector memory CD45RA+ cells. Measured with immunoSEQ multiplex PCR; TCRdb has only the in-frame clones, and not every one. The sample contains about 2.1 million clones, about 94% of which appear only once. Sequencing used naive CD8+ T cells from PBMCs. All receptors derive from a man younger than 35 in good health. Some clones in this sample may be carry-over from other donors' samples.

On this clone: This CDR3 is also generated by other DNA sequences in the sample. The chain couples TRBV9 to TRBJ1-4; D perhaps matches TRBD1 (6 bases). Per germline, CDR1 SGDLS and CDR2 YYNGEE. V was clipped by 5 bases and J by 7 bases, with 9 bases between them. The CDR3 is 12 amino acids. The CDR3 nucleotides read TGTGCCAGCAGTGGAGGGGGTGAAAAACTGTTTTTT. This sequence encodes CASSGGGEKLFF.

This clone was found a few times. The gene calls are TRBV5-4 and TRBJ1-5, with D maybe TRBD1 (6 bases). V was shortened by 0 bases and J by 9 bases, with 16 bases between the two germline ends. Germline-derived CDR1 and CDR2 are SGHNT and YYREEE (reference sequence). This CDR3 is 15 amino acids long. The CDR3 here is CASSLGTDNSLPQHF. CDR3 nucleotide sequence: TGTGCCAGCAGCTTGGGGACAGACAATTCATTGCCCCAGCATTTT.

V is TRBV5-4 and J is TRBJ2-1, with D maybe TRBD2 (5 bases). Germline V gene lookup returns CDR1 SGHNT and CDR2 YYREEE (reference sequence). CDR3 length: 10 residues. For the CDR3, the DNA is TGTAGCTACGGACGGGGTGAGCAGTTCTTC. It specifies CSYGRGEQFF.

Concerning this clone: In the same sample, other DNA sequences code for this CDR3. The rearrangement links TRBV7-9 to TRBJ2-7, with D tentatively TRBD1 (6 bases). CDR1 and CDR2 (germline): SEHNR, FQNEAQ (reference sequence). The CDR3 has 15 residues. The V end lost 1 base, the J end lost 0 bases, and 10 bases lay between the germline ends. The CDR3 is CASSLEQGSSYEQYF. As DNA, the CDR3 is TGTGCCAGCAGCTTAGAACAGGGCAGCTCCTACGAGCAGTACTTC.

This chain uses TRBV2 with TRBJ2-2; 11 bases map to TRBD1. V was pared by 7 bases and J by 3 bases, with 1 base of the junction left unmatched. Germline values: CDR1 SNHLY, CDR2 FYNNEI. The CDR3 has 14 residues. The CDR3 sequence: CASMGQGDTGELFF. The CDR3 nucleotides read TGTGCCAGCATGGGACAGGGGGACACCGGGGAGCTGTTTTTT.

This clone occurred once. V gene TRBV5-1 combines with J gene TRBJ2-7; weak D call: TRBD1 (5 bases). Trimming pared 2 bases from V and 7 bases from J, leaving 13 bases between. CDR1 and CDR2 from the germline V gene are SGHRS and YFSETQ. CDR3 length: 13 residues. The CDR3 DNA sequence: TGCGCCAGCAGCTTCGGTCAGGGTGGGGAGCAGTACTTC. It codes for CASSFGQGGEQYF.

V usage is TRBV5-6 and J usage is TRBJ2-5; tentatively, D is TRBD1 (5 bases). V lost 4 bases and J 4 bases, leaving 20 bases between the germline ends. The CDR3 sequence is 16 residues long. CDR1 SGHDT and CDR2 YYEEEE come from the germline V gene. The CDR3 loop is CASSPTLGRVVETQYF. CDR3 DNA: TGTGCCAGCAGCCCCACGTTGGGCAGGGTAGTAGAGACCCAGTACTTC.

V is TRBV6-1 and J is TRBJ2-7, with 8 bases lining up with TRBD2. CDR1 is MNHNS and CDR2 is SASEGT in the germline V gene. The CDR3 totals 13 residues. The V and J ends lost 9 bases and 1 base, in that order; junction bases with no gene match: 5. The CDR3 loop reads CASRGGGSYEQYF. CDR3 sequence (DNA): TGTGCCAGTCGGGGGGGAGGGTCCTACGAGCAGTACTTC.